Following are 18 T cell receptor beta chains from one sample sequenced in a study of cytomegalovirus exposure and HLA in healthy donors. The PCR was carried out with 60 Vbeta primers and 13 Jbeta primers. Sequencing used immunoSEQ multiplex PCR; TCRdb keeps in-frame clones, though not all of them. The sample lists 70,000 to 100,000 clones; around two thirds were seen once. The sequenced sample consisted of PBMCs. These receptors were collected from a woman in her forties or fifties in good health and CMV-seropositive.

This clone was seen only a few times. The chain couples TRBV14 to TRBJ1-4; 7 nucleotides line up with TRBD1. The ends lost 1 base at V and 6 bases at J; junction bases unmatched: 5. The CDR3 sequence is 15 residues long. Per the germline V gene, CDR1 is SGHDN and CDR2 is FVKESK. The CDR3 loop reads CASSQGDRVYEKLFF. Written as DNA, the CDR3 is TGTGCCAGCAGCCAAGGCGACAGGGTCTATGAAAAACTGTTTTTT.

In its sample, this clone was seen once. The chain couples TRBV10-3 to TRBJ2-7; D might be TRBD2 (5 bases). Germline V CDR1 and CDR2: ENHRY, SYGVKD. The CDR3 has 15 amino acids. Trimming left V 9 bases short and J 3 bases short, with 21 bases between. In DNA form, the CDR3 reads TGTGCCATACTACGGAAATCGGGGTCCCACTACGAGCAGTACTTC. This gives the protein CAILRKSGSHYEQYF.

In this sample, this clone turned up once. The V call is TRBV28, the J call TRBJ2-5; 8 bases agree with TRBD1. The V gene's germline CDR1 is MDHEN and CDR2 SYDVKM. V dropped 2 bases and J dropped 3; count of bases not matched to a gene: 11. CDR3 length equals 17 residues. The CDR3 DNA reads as TGTGCCAGCAGTTTAGCCCCGGGACAGGAGTGGAAAGAGACCCAGTACTTC. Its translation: CASSLAPGQEWKETQYF.

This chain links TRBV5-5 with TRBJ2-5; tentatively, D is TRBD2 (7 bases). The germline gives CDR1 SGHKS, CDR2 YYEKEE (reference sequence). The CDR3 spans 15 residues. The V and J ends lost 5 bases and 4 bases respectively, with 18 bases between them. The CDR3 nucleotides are TGTGCCAGCAGTTTTATCGGGGGGCGGGGAGAGACCCAGTACTTC. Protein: CASSFIGGRGETQYF.

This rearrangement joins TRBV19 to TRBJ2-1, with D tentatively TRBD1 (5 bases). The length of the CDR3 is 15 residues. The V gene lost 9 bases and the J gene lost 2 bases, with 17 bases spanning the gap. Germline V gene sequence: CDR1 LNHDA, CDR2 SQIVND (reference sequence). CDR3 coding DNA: TGTGCCAGCTTCGGTAGGGGCAAGACCTACAATGAGCAGTTCTTC. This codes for CASFGRGKTYNEQFF.

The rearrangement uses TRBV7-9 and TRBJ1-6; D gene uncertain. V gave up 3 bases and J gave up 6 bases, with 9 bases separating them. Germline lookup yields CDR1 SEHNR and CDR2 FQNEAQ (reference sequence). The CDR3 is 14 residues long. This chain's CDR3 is CASSLKQPNSPLHF. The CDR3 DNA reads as TGTGCCAGCAGCTTGAAACAACCTAATTCACCCCTCCACTTT.

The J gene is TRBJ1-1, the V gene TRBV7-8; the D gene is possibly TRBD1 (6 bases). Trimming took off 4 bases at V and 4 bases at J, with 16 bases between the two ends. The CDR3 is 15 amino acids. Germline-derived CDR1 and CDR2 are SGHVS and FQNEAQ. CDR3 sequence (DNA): TGTGCCAGCAGCTATAGGGGGGGGATTGGCACTGAAGCTTTCTTT. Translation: CASSYRGGIGTEAFF. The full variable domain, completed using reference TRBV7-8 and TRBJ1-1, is GAGVSQSPRYKVAKRGQDVALRCDPISGHVSLFWYQQALGQGPEFLTYFQNEAQLDKSGLPSDRFFAERPEGSVSTLKIQRTQQEDSAVYLCASSYRGGIGTEAFFGQGTRLTVV.

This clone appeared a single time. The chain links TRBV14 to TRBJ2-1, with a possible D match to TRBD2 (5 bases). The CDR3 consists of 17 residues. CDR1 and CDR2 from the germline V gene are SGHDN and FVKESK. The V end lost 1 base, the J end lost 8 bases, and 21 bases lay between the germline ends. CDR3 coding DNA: TGTGCCAGCAGCCAAGGACCCGGGATCTATCTTGGCGATGAGCAGTTCTTC. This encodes CASSQGPGIYLGDEQFF. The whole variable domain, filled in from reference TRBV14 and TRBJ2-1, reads EAGVTQFPSHSVIEKGQTVTLRCDPISGHDNLYWYRRVMGKEIKFLLHFVKESKQDESGMPNNRFLAERTGGTYSTLKVQPAELEDSGVYFCASSQGPGIYLGDEQFFGPGTRLTVL.

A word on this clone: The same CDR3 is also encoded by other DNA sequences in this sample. CDR3 nucleotides: TGTGCCAGCAGCTTGACCGGACAGGGGAACTATGGCTACACCTTC. This sequence encodes CASSLTGQGNYGYTF. The chain has TRBV5-5 and TRBJ1-2; 9 positions match TRBD1. Germline V lookup: CDR1 SGHKS, CDR2 YYEKEE (reference sequence). CDR3 length: 15 amino acids. V lost 1 base to trimming and J lost 2 bases; unmatched junction nucleotides: 3.

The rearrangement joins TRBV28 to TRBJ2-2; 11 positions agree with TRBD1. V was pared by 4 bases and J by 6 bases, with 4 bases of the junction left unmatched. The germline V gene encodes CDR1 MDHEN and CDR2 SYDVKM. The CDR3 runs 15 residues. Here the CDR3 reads CASSSGGQGAGELFF. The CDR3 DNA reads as TGTGCCAGCAGTTCAGGGGGACAGGGGGCCGGGGAGCTGTTTTTT.

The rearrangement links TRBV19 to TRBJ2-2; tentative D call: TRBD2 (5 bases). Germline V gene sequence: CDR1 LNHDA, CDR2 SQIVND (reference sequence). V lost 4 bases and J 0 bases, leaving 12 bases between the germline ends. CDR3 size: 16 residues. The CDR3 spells CASSRSTGSNTGELFF. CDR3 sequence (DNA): TGTGCCAGTAGTAGGAGTACGGGGTCGAACACCGGGGAGCTGTTTTTT.

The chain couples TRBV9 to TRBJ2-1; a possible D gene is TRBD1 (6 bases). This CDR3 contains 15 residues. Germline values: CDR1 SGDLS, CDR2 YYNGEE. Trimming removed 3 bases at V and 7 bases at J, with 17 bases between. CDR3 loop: CASSAGTLLRNEQFF. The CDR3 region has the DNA TGTGCCAGCAGCGCCGGGACATTGCTTCGTAATGAGCAGTTCTTC.

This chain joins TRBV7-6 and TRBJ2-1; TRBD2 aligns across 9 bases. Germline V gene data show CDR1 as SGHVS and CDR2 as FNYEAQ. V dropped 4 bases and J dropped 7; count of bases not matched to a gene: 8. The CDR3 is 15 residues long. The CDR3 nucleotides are TGTGCCAGCAGCTGGGCGGGGGGGCGGCGGAATGAGCAGTTCTTC. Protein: CASSWAGGRRNEQFF. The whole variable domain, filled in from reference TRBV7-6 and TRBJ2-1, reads GAGVSQSPRYKVTKRGQDVALRCDPISGHVSLYWYRQALGQGPEFLTYFNYEAQQDKSGLPNDRFSAERPEGSISTLTIQRTEQRDSAMYRCASSWAGGRRNEQFFGPGTRLTVL.

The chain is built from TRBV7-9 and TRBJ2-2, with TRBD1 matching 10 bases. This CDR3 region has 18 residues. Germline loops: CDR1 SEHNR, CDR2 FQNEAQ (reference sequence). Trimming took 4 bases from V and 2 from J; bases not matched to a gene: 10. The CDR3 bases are TGTGCCAGCAGCTCCAGGGACAGGGGAACTGCAAACACCGGGGAGCTGTTTTTT. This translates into CASSSRDRGTANTGELFF.

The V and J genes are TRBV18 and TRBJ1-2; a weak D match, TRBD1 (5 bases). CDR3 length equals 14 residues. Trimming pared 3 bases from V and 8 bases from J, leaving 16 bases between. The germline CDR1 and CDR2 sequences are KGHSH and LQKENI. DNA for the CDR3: TGTGCCAGCTCACCCAACGACGGACATCGGGGCTACACCTTC. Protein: CASSPNDGHRGYTF.

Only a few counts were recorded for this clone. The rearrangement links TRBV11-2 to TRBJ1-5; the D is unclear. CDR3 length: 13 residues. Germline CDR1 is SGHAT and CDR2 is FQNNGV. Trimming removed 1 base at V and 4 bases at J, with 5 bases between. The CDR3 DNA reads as TGTGCCAGCAGCTTAGGAGAAAATCAGCCCCAGCATTTT. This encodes CASSLGENQPQHF.

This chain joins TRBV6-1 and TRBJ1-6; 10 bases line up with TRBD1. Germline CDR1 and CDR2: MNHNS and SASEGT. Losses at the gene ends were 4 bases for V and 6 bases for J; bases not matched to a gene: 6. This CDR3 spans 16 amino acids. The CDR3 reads CASSGGGTGVNSPLHF. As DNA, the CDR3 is TGTGCCAGCAGTGGGGGGGGGACAGGGGTTAATTCACCCCTCCACTTT.

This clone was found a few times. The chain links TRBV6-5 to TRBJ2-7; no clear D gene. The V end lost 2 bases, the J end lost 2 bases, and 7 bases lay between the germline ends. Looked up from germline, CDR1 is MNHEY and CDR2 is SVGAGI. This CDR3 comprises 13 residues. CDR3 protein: CASSYRRAYEQYF. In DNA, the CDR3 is TGTGCCAGCAGTTACCGACGGGCCTACGAGCAGTACTTC.